Detailed here is one T cell receptor beta chain. The data are from a study of blood T cell repertoires in COVID-19. Study summary: In each case, the material was cDNA or gDNA derived from T cells, B-cell-depleted T cells, or PBMCs.

V dropped 0 bases and J dropped 8 bases, with 7 bases sitting between them. The CDR3 is 11 amino acids. Looked up from germline, CDR1 is GTSNPN and CDR2 is SVGIG (reference sequence). In the original workflow: By means of reference gene primer amplification, nucleated cell counts were estimated. Measured with immunoSEQ multiplex PCR; TCRdb has only the in-frame clones, and not every one. V, J and clone size are taken as reported in that table, and D and trimming were inferred from the DNA itself. The sample has 85,000 to 90,000 clones, 87% seen once. This chain links TRBV30 with TRBJ1-2, with D unclear. Sample: peripheral blood. The TCR was taken from a human donor in a cohort sampled during active COVID-19. CDR3 sequence (DNA): TGTGCCTGGAGTGTGGGCCCGGGCTACACCTTC. As protein: CAWSVGPGYTF.